This T cell receptor beta chain was recorded in a study of T-cell reconstitution after alpha-beta-depleted transplantation in children. As concerns this clonotype: Its antigen is unknown.

A library of TCRbeta sequences, prepared with unique molecular identifiers, was generated. TCRdb redid the calling of the PCR reads with MiXCR, one entry per CDR3 protein. The sample records 800,000 to 1,000,000 distinct CDR3 sequences, 25% to 35% being singletons. Findings and caveats of the study: Where some patients showed high TCRbeta diversity at day 60, it came from recipient T cells and thymic progenitors that had survived. Newly produced T cells mostly provided counts and TCRbeta diversity after one year, as hyperexpanded clones declined. Reported findings indicate that, about two months after transplant, alpha-beta T cells came from several hundred expanded clones, which were derived from non-depleted graft cells.

CDR3 length equals 12 residues. V lost 6 bases and J lost 5; bases outside the gene matches: 4. V usage is TRBV12-3 or TRBV12-4 and J usage is TRBJ2-7, with 7 nucleotides matching TRBD2. The sequence was obtained from a boy younger than two who had a stem cell transplant for SCID, so the T cells may come from the graft donor. Specimen: PBMCs, mostly from graft donor cells, collected 360 days after TCRalphabeta/CD19-depleted stem cell transplant. The CDR3 loop reads CASSWGGDEQYF. Here the CDR3 DNA reads TGTGCCAGCAGCTGGGGGGGTGACGAGCAGTACTTC.